This TCR beta chain was sequenced during a study of human T cells and chemical hapten exposure. Documented time point: pre-sensitization, week 0. The treatment denotes: therapeutic diphenylcyclopropenone sensitization with weekly scalp DPC. One entry per CDR3 protein, called by TCRdb with MiXCR from the RACE reads. The sample carries under 200,000 distinct CDR3 sequences, 25% to 35% recorded once. V was trimmed by 2 bases and J by 2 bases, leaving 10 bases between them. From germline, CDR1 is MDHEN and CDR2 SYDVKM. The CDR3 contains 14 residues. This receptor was obtained from a woman in her 30s with alopecia areata. Some clones in this sample may be carry-over from other donors' samples. The sequenced sample was whole blood, obtained in connection with sensitization to the hapten diphenylcyclopropenone (DPC). The rearrangement joins TRBV28 to TRBJ2-7; maybe TRBD1 (6 bases). The CDR3, as DNA: TGTGCCAGCAGTTTAAGACAGGTCCCCTACGAGCAGTACTTC. Translating gives CASSLRQVPYEQYF.